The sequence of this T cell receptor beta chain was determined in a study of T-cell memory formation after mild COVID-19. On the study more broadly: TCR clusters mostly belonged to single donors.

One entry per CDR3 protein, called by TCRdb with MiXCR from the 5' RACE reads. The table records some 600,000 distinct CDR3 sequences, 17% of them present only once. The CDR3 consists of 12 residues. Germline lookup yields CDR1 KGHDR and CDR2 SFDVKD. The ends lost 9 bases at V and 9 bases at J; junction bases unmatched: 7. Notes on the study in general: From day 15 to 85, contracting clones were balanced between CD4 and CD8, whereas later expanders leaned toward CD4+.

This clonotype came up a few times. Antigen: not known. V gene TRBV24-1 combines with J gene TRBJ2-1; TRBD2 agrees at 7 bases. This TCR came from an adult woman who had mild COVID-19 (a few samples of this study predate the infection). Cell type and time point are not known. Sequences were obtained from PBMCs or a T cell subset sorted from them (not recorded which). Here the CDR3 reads CATLHPGGEQFF. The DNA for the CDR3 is TGTGCCACCCTCCACCCGGGAGGTGAGCAGTTCTTC.